This T cell receptor (beta chain) appears in the sequencing data of a study of beta chain features in type 1 diabetes. Study findings and constraints: A possible short-template PCR bias applies equally to patients and controls. Shorter TCRB CDR3s, moderately but significantly so, were found in Type 1 diabetes patients in all four CD4+ subsets. VDJ junctions from patients with type 1 diabetes contained fewer insertions and more deletions.

Reverse transcribing all isolated RNA meant expressed TCRB transcripts were sequenced. Profiling relied on immunoSEQ multiplex PCR, and the TCRdb table lists in-frame clones only, not all of them. The repertoire includes more than 550,000 clones, 11% to 15% of them detected once, and 0.03% to 0.04% sits in the top ten. This clone was seen a handful of times. Antigen: not known. Using CD45RO/CCR7/CD25/CD127/CD95/CD27, CD4+ naive, central memory, regulatory and stem cell-like memory cells were sorted. Sample: naive CD4+ T cells from blood. The sequence derives from a man younger than 30 with type 1 diabetes.

The CDR3: CASSQEVGLGYTF. The CDR3 DNA reads as TGCGCCAGCAGCCAAGAAGTGGGGTTGGGATACACCTTC. The J gene is TRBJ1-2, the V gene TRBV4-3, with D uncertain. Trimming shortened V by 0 bases and J by 11 bases, and 13 bases separated the two germline ends. Germline CDR1 reads LGHNA; CDR2 reads YSLEER. This CDR3 has 13 amino acids.